The clone carrying this T cell receptor beta chain was detected only a few times. Its target is unknown. The entry originates in a study of response to subunit inactivated influenza vaccine. Broader study findings: Authors suggested seasonal influenza vaccinations each recruit few new T cells.

This CDR3 comprises 14 residues. The germline V gene has CDR1 SGHRS and CDR2 YFSETQ. Trimming left V 2 bases short and J 3 bases short, with 9 bases between. TCRdb itself ran the RT-PCR reads through MiXCR, one entry per CDR3 protein. This table has 530,000 or so distinct CDR3 sequences, around 15% appearing once. V usage is TRBV5-1 and J usage is TRBJ1-5, with D perhaps TRBD1 (5 bases). The TCR originated in a man aged 50 to 60 who received an inactivated influenza vaccine. Sequencing was performed on PBMCs from blood, taken roughly 13 days after vaccination. The CDR3 spells CASSLDSPNQPQHF. The CDR3, as DNA: TGCGCCAGCAGCTTAGACAGTCCCAATCAGCCCCAGCATTTT.